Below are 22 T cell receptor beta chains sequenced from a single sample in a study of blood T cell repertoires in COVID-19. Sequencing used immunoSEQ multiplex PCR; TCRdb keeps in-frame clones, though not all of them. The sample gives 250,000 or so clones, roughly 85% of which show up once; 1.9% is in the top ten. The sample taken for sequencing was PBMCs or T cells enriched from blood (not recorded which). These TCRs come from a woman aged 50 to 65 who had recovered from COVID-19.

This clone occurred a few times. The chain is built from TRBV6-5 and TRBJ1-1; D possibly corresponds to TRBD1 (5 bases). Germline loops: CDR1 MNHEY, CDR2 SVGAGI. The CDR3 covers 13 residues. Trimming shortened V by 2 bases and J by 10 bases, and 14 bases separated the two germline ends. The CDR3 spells CASSYAQTAGAFF. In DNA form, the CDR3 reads TGTGCCAGCAGTTACGCCCAGACAGCGGGAGCTTTCTTT.

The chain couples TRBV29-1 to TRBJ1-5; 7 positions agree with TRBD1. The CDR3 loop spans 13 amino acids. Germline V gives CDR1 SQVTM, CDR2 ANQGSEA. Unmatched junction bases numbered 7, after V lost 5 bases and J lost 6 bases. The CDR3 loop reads CSVLSAGGQPQHF. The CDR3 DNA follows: TGCAGCGTTCTTTCGGCAGGGGGTCAGCCCCAGCATTTT.

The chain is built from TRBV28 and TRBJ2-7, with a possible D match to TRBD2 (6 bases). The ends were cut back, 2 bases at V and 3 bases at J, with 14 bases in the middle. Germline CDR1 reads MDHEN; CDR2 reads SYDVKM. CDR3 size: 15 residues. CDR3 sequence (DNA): TGTGCCAGCAGTTTAAGCCGGGACTTGTACTACGAGCAGTACTTC. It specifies CASSLSRDLYYEQYF.

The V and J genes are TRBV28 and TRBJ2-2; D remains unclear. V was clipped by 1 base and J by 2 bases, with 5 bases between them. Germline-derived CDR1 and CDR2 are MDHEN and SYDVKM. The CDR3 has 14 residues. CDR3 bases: TGTGCCAGCAGTTTATCGGTAAACACCGGGGAGCTGTTTTTT. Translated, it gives CASSLSVNTGELFF.

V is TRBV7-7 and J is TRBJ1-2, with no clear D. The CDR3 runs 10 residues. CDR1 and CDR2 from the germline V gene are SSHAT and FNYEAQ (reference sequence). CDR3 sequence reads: CASSAFGYTF. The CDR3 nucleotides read TGTGCTAGTTCCGCTTTTGGCTACACCTTC.

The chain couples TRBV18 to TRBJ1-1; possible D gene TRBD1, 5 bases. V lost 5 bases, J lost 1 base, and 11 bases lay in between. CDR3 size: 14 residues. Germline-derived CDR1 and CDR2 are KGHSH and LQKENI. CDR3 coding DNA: TGTGCCAGCTCAGGCCTTAGGGGGAACACTGAAGCTTTCTTT. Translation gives CASSGLRGNTEAFF.

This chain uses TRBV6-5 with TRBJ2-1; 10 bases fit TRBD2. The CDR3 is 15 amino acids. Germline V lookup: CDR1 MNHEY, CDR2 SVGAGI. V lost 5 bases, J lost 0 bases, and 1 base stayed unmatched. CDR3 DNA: TGTGCCAGCAGTCCTAGCGGGAGCTCCTACAATGAGCAGTTCTTC. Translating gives CASSPSGSSYNEQFF.

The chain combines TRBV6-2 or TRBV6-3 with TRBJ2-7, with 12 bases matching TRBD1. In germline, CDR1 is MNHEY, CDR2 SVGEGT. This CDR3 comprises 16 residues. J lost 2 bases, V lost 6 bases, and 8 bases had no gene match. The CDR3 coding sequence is TGTGCCAGCAGCCCTGGGACAGGGGGCTGGACCTACGAGCAGTACTTC. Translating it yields CASSPGTGGWTYEQYF.

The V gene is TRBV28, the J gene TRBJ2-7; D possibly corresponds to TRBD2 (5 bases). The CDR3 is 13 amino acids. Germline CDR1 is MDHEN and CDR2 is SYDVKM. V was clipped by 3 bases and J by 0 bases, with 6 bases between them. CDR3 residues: CASSLDFSYEQYF. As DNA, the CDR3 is TGTGCCAGCAGTTTGGACTTCTCCTACGAGCAGTACTTC.

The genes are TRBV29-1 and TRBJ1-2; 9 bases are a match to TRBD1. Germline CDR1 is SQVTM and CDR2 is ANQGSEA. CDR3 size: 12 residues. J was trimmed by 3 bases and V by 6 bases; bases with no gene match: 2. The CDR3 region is CSVWDRDYGYTF. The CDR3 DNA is TGCAGCGTATGGGACAGGGACTATGGCTACACCTTC. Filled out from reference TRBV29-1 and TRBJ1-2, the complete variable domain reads SAVISQKPSRDICQRGTSLTIQCQVDSQVTMMFWYRQQPGQSLTLIATANQGSEATYESGFVIDKFPISRPNLTFSTLTVSNMSPEDSSIYLCSVWDRDYGYTFGSGTRLTVV.

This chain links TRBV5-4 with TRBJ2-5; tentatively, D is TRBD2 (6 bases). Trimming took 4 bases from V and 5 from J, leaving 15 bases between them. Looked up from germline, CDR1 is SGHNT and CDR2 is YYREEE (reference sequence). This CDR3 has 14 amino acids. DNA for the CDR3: TGTGCCAGCAGCCTAGCGCAGGGTTCTGAGACCCAGTACTTC. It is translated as CASSLAQGSETQYF.

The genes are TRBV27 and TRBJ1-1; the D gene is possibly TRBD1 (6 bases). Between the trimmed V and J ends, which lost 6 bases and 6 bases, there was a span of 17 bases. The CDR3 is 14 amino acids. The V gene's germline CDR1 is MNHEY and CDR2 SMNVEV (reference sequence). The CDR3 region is CASRRDNQGPEAFF. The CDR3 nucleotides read TGTGCCAGCAGACGCGACAATCAGGGGCCTGAAGCTTTCTTT.

The CDR3 DNA reads TGTGCCAGCAGCTTGTTGTCCACTCCAAGGGGGCTGGGGTCAGATACGCAGTATTTT. Translation: CASSLLSTPRGLGSDTQYF. The V call is TRBV5-5, the J call TRBJ2-3; 7 positions agree with TRBD1. The J segment lost 4 bases and the V segment lost 1 base, leaving 18 bases of the junction unmatched. CDR3 length: 19 residues. The germline gives CDR1 SGHKS, CDR2 YYEKEE (reference sequence). The complete variable domain, with remaining parts taken from reference TRBV5-5 and TRBJ2-3, reads DAGVTQSPTHLIKTRGQQVTLRCSPISGHKSVSWYQQVLGQGPQFIFQYYEKEERGRGNFPDRFSARQFPNYSSELNVNALLLGDSALYLCASSLLSTPRGLGSDTQYFGPGTRLTVL.

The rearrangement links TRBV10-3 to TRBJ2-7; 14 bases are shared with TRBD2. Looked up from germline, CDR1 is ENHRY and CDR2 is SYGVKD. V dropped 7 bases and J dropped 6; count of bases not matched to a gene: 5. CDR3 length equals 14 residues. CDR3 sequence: CAITGTSGSFEQYF. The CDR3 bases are TGTGCCATCACTGGGACTAGCGGGAGTTTCGAGCAGTACTTC.

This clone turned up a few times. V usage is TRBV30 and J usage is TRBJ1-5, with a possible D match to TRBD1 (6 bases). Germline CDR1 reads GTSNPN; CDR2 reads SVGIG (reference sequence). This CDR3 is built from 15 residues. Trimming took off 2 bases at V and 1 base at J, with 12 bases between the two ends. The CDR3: CAWSLRGTSNQPQHF. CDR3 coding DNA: TGTGCCTGGAGTTTGAGGGGGACCAGCAATCAGCCCCAGCATTTT.

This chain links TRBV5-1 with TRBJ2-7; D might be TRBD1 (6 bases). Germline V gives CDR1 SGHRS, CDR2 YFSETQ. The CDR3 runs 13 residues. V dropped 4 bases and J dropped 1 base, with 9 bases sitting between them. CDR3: CASSVTGSYEQYF. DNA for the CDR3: TGCGCCAGCAGCGTGACAGGTTCCTACGAGCAGTACTTC.

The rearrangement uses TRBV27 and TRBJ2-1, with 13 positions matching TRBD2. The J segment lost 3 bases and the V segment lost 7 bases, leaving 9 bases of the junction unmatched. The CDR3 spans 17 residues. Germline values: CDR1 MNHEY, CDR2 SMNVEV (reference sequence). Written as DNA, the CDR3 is TGTGCCAGCACCGGACTAGCGGGAGCCTCCAACTACAATGAGCAGTTCTTC. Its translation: CASTGLAGASNYNEQFF.

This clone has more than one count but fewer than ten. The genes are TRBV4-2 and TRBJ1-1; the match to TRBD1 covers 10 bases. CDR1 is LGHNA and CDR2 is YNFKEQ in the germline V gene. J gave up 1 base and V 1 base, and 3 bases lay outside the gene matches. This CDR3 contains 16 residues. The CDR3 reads CASSQGTGGANTEAFF. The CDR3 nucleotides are TGTGCCAGCAGCCAAGGGACAGGGGGAGCGAACACTGAAGCTTTCTTT.

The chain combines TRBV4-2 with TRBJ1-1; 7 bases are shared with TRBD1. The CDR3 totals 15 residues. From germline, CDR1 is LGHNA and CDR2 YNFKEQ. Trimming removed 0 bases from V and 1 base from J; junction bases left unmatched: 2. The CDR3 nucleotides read TGTGCCAGCAGCCAAGATCCAGGGGGGAACACTGAAGCTTTCTTT. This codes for CASSQDPGGNTEAFF.

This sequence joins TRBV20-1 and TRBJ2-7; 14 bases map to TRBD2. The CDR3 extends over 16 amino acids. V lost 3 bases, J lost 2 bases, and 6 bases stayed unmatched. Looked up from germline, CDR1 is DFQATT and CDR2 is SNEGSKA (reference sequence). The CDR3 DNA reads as TGCAGTGCTAGTGGACTAGCGGGAGGTCCCCCCTACGAGCAGTACTTC. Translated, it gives CSASGLAGGPPYEQYF.

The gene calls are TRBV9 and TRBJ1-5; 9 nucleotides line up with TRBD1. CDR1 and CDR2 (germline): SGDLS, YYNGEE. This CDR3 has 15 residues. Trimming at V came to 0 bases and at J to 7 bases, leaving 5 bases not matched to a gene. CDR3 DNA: TGTGCCAGCAGCGTAGGAACAGGGGGCGAACAGCCCCAGCATTTT. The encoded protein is CASSVGTGGEQPQHF.

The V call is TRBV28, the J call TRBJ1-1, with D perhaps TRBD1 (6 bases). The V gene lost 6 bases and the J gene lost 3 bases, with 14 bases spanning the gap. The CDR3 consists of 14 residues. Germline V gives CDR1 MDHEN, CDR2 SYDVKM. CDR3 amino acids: CASRDRGGHTEAFF. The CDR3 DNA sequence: TGTGCCAGCAGGGATAGGGGGGGGCACACTGAAGCTTTCTTT.